The 30 T cell receptor beta chains below come from one sample, sequenced in a study of shared clonotypes between healthy human individuals. Sequencing was performed with immunoSEQ multiplex PCR; in TCRdb, only in-frame clones are kept and a portion is missing. Among hundreds of thousands of clones, 90% to 98% were seen once, and the ten largest hold less than 0.3%. Terminally differentiated effector memory CD45RA+ cells were excluded from the naive CD8 cells, which were CD45RO-negative and positively selected for CCR7. The sample was naive CD8+ T cells sorted from blood. The receptors come from a man aged 25-40 years in good health.

The chain employs TRBV7-8 and TRBJ2-7; perhaps TRBD1 as D (6 bases). Looked up from germline, CDR1 is SGHVS and CDR2 is FQNEAQ. Trimming left V 3 bases short and J 6 bases short, with 21 bases between. This CDR3 is 16 amino acids long. The CDR3 loop reads CASSLVMKQGIGEQYF. CDR3 sequence (DNA): TGTGCCAGCAGCTTGGTGATGAAGCAGGGGATTGGCGAGCAGTACTTC.

V is TRBV6-1 and J is TRBJ2-7; no clear D. Looked up from germline, CDR1 is MNHNS and CDR2 is SASEGT. This CDR3 contains 11 residues. The V gene lost 7 bases and the J gene lost 0 bases, with 4 bases spanning the gap. The CDR3 nucleotides read TGTGCCAGCATCAGCTCCTACGAGCAGTACTTC. This translates into CASISSYEQYF.

This clone occurred once. V is TRBV27 and J is TRBJ2-1, with 8 bases that match TRBD1. Germline V gene lookup returns CDR1 MNHEY and CDR2 SMNVEV (reference sequence). V shed 5 bases and J 0 bases; nucleotides not matched to a gene: 12. The CDR3 length is 18 residues. CDR3 region: CASSPRQGPRSSYNEQFF. The DNA for the CDR3 is TGTGCCAGCAGTCCCAGACAGGGGCCCCGGAGCTCCTACAATGAGCAGTTCTTC.

V gene TRBV9 combines with J gene TRBJ2-2; TRBD2 aligns across 7 bases. J lost 6 bases, V lost 6 bases, and 2 bases had no gene match. CDR3 length equals 12 residues. Germline-derived CDR1 and CDR2 are SGDLS and YYNGEE. For the CDR3, the DNA is TGTGCCAGCATGGCGGGAGCCGGGGAGCTGTTTTTT. As protein: CASMAGAGELFF. Full variable domain (remainder filled in from reference TRBV9 and TRBJ2-2): DSGVTQTPKHLITATGQRVTLRCSPRSGDLSVYWYQQSLDQGLQFLIQYYNGEERAKGNILERFSAQQFPDLHSELNLSSLELGDSALYFCASMAGAGELFFGEGSRLTVL.

The chain couples TRBV5-1 to TRBJ2-3, with D perhaps matching TRBD2 (6 bases). Trimming removed 4 bases at V and 4 bases at J, with 22 bases between. CDR3 length equals 17 residues. The germline gives CDR1 SGHRS, CDR2 YFSETQ. The CDR3 spells CASSPPIGGRIADTQYF. CDR3 bases: TGCGCCAGCAGCCCCCCAATTGGAGGGAGGATCGCAGATACGCAGTATTTT.

The rearrangement joins TRBV9 to TRBJ2-5; a weak D match, TRBD2 (6 bases). The CDR3 loop spans 15 amino acids. The V gene's germline CDR1 is SGDLS and CDR2 YYNGEE. Trimming left V 3 bases short and J 2 bases short, with 14 bases between. The CDR3: CASSDDGRAQETQYF. CDR3 DNA: TGTGCCAGCAGCGACGACGGGAGAGCACAAGAGACCCAGTACTTC. The entire variable domain, with the rest obtained from reference TRBV9 and TRBJ2-5, is as follows: DSGVTQTPKHLITATGQRVTLRCSPRSGDLSVYWYQQSLDQGLQFLIQYYNGEERAKGNILERFSAQQFPDLHSELNLSSLELGDSALYFCASSDDGRAQETQYFGPGTRLLVL.

This sequence joins TRBV18 and TRBJ2-7, with 10 bases fitting TRBD2. CDR1 and CDR2 from the germline V gene are KGHSH and LQKENI. CDR3 length equals 19 residues. Trimming took 3 bases from V and 4 from J; bases not matched to a gene: 18. This CDR3 reads CASSPTPGQVLTSGYEQYF. CDR3 DNA: TGTGCCAGCTCACCGACACCGGGACAGGTTCTGACTAGCGGGTACGAGCAGTACTTC.

The genes are TRBV7-8 and TRBJ2-3, with a tentative D call TRBD2 (5 bases). The V gene's germline CDR1 is SGHVS and CDR2 FQNEAQ. Between the trimmed V and J ends, which lost 2 bases and 0 bases, there was a span of 12 bases. The CDR3 has 16 residues. CDR3 sequence reads: CASSLWESSSTDTQYF. The DNA of the CDR3 is TGTGCCAGCAGCTTATGGGAGAGCAGCAGCACAGATACGCAGTATTTT.

The rearrangement links TRBV6-5 to TRBJ1-2; 8 bases are shared with TRBD1. CDR1 and CDR2 from the germline V gene are MNHEY and SVGAGI. The V gene end was trimmed by 2 bases and the J gene end by 4 bases; junction bases not matched to a gene: 0. This CDR3 region has 13 residues. CDR3 DNA sequence: TGTGCCAGCAGTTACGACAGGGGCTATGGCTACACCTTC. Protein product: CASSYDRGYGYTF.

The chain joins TRBV7-3 to TRBJ2-5; 15 positions match TRBD2. Germline values: CDR1 SGHTA, CDR2 FQGTGA. V lost 5 bases, J lost 2 bases, and 9 bases stayed unmatched. This CDR3 comprises 18 residues. The CDR3 bases are TGTGCCAGCAGCCCGGGACTAGCGGGAGGAGTCGGGCAAGAGACCCAGTACTTC. Its protein is CASSPGLAGGVGQETQYF.

The genes are TRBV7-2 and TRBJ1-2; D might be TRBD1 (5 bases). The CDR3 consists of 15 residues. From germline, CDR1 is SGHTA and CDR2 FQGNSA. V lost 1 base and J 4 bases, leaving 13 bases between the germline ends. The chain's CDR3 is CASSLDPSDIYGYTF. The CDR3 region has the DNA TGTGCCAGCAGCTTAGATCCCTCGGACATCTATGGCTACACCTTC.

The DNA for the CDR3 is TGTGCCAGCAGTAGGGTGGGACTTGAGCAGTTCTTC. Translation gives CASSRVGLEQFF. The V and J genes are TRBV6-5 and TRBJ2-1, with D possibly being TRBD2 (6 bases). Trimming shortened V by 5 bases and J by 9 bases, and 11 bases separated the two germline ends. Germline V gene lookup returns CDR1 MNHEY and CDR2 SVGAGI. This CDR3 is built from 12 residues.

The CDR3 coding sequence is TGTGCCAGCAGTGCGACAGGGGTGAACACTGAAGCTTTCTTT. Protein: CASSATGVNTEAFF. The chain links TRBV2 to TRBJ1-1, with 8 nucleotides matching TRBD1. The CDR3 sequence is 14 residues long. Germline V gene data show CDR1 as SNHLY and CDR2 as FYNNEI. Losses at the gene ends were 4 bases for V and 0 bases for J; bases not matched to a gene: 1. Combining the CDR3 with reference TRBV2 and TRBJ1-1 gives the whole variable domain EPEVTQTPSHQVTQMGQEVILRCVPISNHLYFYWYRQILGQKVEFLVSFYNNEISEKSEIFDDQFSVERPDGSNFTLKIRSTKLEDSAMYFCASSATGVNTEAFFGQGTRLTVV.

CDR3 in DNA: TGTGCCAGCAGCTTCGAAGGTCAGGGGACCTACAATGAGCAGTTCTTC. Translating it yields CASSFEGQGTYNEQFF. The V and J genes are TRBV7-9 and TRBJ2-1; maybe TRBD1 (6 bases). Germline V gene lookup returns CDR1 SEHNR and CDR2 FQNEAQ (reference sequence). The length of the CDR3 is 16 residues. Trimming stripped 3 bases from V and 2 bases from J, with 14 bases between.

This sequence joins TRBV7-8 and TRBJ2-5; TRBD1 is a possible D gene (6 bases). The CDR3 consists of 17 residues. Trimming stripped 2 bases from V and 2 bases from J, with 18 bases between. Germline-derived CDR1 and CDR2 are SGHVS and FQNEAQ. CDR3 sequence (DNA): TGTGCCAGCAGCTTAACCCCTACAGGCCAGGGGCAAGAGACCCAGTACTTC. It translates to CASSLTPTGQGQETQYF.

In the case of this clone: The identical CDR3 is also encoded by other nucleotide sequences in the sample. The V gene is TRBV2, the J gene TRBJ2-7, with D perhaps matching TRBD2 (6 bases). Germline V gene sequence: CDR1 SNHLY, CDR2 FYNNEI. This CDR3 comprises 11 residues. With 6 bases removed from V and 4 bases from J, the gap between germline ends came to 7 bases. CDR3 sequence reads: CASSGGYEQYF. CDR3 coding DNA: TGTGCCAGCAGCGGGGGATACGAGCAGTACTTC.

This clone has just a few counts. V is TRBV14 and J is TRBJ2-2; 13 bases are shared with TRBD2. This CDR3 contains 19 residues. Germline CDR1 SGHDN, CDR2 FVKESK. V trimming: 4 bases; J trimming: 3 bases; junction bases outside the gene matches: 11. This CDR3 reads CASSLRLAGGVYDTGELFF. CDR3 nucleotides: TGTGCCAGCAGCCTAAGACTAGCGGGAGGAGTTTATGACACCGGGGAGCTGTTTTTT.

The chain employs TRBV7-9 and TRBJ2-5, with D hard to call. The CDR3 contains 15 residues. The germline V and J ends were trimmed by 5 bases and 5 bases, with 18 bases remaining between them. Germline V lookup: CDR1 SEHNR, CDR2 FQNEAQ (reference sequence). CDR3: CASSPPMTRAETQYF. In nucleotides, the CDR3 is TGTGCCAGCAGCCCCCCCATGACACGGGCGGAGACCCAGTACTTC. Together with reference TRBV7-9 and TRBJ2-5, the CDR3 gives the full variable domain: DTGVSQNPRHKITKRGQNVTFRCDPISEHNRLYWYRQTLGQGPEFLTYFQNEAQLEKSRLLSDRFSAERPKGSFSTLEIQRTEQGDSAMYLCASSPPMTRAETQYFGPGTRLLVL.

The gene calls are TRBV15 and TRBJ2-1; no firm D call. Germline CDR1 and CDR2: LNHNV and YYDKDF (reference sequence). This CDR3 has 16 residues. V lost 5 bases and J lost 0, with 14 bases in between. DNA for the CDR3: TGTGCCACCAGCCGGTCTGGCTGGAGCTCCTACAATGAGCAGTTCTTC. Translation gives CATSRSGWSSYNEQFF.

The V gene is TRBV5-5, the J gene TRBJ1-3, with a possible D match to TRBD1 (6 bases). CDR1 is SGHKS, CDR2 YYEKEE, per germline (reference sequence). The CDR3 totals 15 residues. The V and J ends lost 6 bases and 0 bases respectively, with 13 bases between them. The CDR3 nucleotides are TGTGCCAGCAACAAAGGACAGTCCTCTGGAAACACCATATATTTT. Amino acids: CASNKGQSSGNTIYF.

This clone was counted once. The chain has TRBV2 and TRBJ2-1; 9 bases line up with TRBD2. Germline assignment: CDR1 SNHLY and CDR2 FYNNEI. V shed 6 bases and J 6 bases; nucleotides not matched to a gene: 15. This CDR3 region has 17 residues. The chain's CDR3 is CASSPALRLADGNEQFF. The CDR3, as DNA: TGTGCCAGCAGCCCGGCGCTTCGACTAGCGGATGGCAATGAGCAGTTCTTC.

J is TRBJ2-7 and V is TRBV6-6; unclear D gene. Germline-derived CDR1 and CDR2 are MNHNY and SVGAGI (reference sequence). This CDR3 region has 13 residues. The V gene lost 10 bases and the J gene lost 0 bases, with 13 bases spanning the gap. CDR3 nucleotides: TGTGCCATGGCCGTATCTAGCTCCTACGAGCAGTACTTC. This encodes CAMAVSSSYEQYF.

The CDR3 DNA follows: TGTGCCAGCAGCAAGACCACTGGCAGTTCAGGTTATGAGCAGTTCTTC. This sequence encodes CASSKTTGSSGYEQFF. This chain connects TRBV7-9 to TRBJ2-1; D remains ambiguous. This CDR3 region has 16 residues. The germline V and J ends were trimmed by 5 bases and 8 bases, with 22 bases remaining between them. Germline values: CDR1 SEHNR, CDR2 FQNEAQ (reference sequence).

V is TRBV4-1 and J is TRBJ2-5, with 8 bases lining up with TRBD1. Trimming cost V 5 bases and J 5 bases; bases outside gene matches: 10. The CDR3 runs to 15 residues. The V gene's germline CDR1 is MGHRA and CDR2 YSYEKL. The CDR3 DNA sequence: TGCGCCAGCAGCTTTCGACAGGGGAGTAGTGAGACCCAGTACTTC. Translating it yields CASSFRQGSSETQYF.

The chain links TRBV27 to TRBJ1-1, with D uncertain. This CDR3 is built from 15 residues. Germline assignment: CDR1 MNHEY and CDR2 SMNVEV (reference sequence). Trimming cost V 2 bases and J 1 base, with 11 bases left between them. CDR3 amino acids: CASSLGSGANTEAFF. CDR3 bases: TGTGCCAGCAGTTTAGGGTCAGGAGCGAACACTGAAGCTTTCTTT.

This chain uses TRBV28 with TRBJ2-3, with D maybe TRBD1 (6 bases). Deletions cut 3 bases from V and 6 bases from J, with 10 bases between. This CDR3 has 13 amino acids. Germline CDR1 is MDHEN and CDR2 is SYDVKM. This chain's CDR3 is CASSFPGVDTQYF. The CDR3 DNA sequence: TGTGCCAGCAGTTTTCCAGGGGTGGATACGCAGTATTTT.

J is TRBJ2-7 and V is TRBV5-4; the match to TRBD2 covers 10 bases. The CDR3 totals 14 residues. The germline V gene encodes CDR1 SGHNT and CDR2 YYREEE (reference sequence). V was clipped by 2 bases and J by 1 base; unmatched bases: 0. CDR3 in amino acids: CASSLAGGSYEQYF. For the CDR3, the DNA is TGTGCCAGCAGCTTAGCGGGAGGGTCCTACGAGCAGTACTTC.

The V gene is TRBV29-1, the J gene TRBJ2-1; maybe TRBD2 (6 bases). Trimming took off 4 bases at V and 0 bases at J, with 16 bases between the two ends. The CDR3 is made up of 16 amino acids. Germline V gene sequence: CDR1 SQVTM, CDR2 ANQGSEA. In nucleotides, the CDR3 is TGCAGCGTTGGAGGCTCCTTTAGCGGCTCCTACAATGAGCAGTTCTTC. Translation: CSVGGSFSGSYNEQFF.

This chain connects TRBV7-8 to TRBJ2-2; 7 bases match TRBD2. V lost 8 bases, J lost 1 base, and 10 bases stayed unmatched. Germline V lookup: CDR1 SGHVS, CDR2 FQNEAQ. The CDR3 covers 16 residues. The CDR3, as DNA: TGTGCCAGCCCGAAATGGGGGGGACTGAACACCGGGGAGCTGTTTTTT. Translated, it gives CASPKWGGLNTGELFF.

V gene TRBV5-5 combines with J gene TRBJ2-7; D is ambiguous. Germline CDR1 SGHKS, CDR2 YYEKEE (reference sequence). V dropped 3 bases and J dropped 6 bases, with 10 bases sitting between them. The CDR3 is 12 residues long. CDR3 bases: TGTGCCAGCAGCTCGGCCGGTCCCGAGCAGTACTTC. Protein product: CASSSAGPEQYF.